Below are 5 T cell receptor beta chains sequenced from a single sample in a study of response to subunit inactivated influenza vaccine. One entry per CDR3 protein results from TCRdb running MiXCR on the RT-PCR reads. The sample lists just under 250,000 distinct CDR3 sequences, 10% to 15% occurring once. Specimen: non-naive T cells sorted from PBMCs, collected approximately 15 days before vaccination. The origin of the receptors is a man aged 50 to 59 who received an inactivated influenza vaccine.

This clonotype was found a few times. This sequence joins TRBV5-6 and TRBJ1-2; D is undetermined. This CDR3 is built from 18 residues. In germline, CDR1 is SGHDT, CDR2 YYEEEE. The germline V and J ends were trimmed by 0 bases and 5 bases, with 23 bases remaining between them. CDR3 in amino acids: CASSLAIAVRPSSYGYTF. The CDR3 region has the DNA TGTGCCAGCAGCTTGGCCATTGCAGTGAGGCCGAGCTCGTATGGCTACACCTTC.

This clonotype was seen a handful of times. The V gene is TRBV20-1, the J gene TRBJ2-7, with 13 positions matching TRBD2. The CDR3 contains 18 residues. Germline V gene lookup returns CDR1 DFQATT and CDR2 SNEGSKA (reference sequence). The V segment lost 5 bases and the J segment 4 bases; nucleotides outside the gene matches: 17. The CDR3 loop reads CSALGTSGILANIYEQYF. CDR3 DNA: TGCAGTGCTTTAGGGACTAGCGGGATCCTAGCTAATATTTACGAGCAGTACTTC.

The V gene is TRBV10-3, the J gene TRBJ1-1, with 10 nucleotides matching TRBD1. V shed 6 bases and J 4 bases; nucleotides not matched to a gene: 11. In germline, CDR1 is ENHRY, CDR2 SYGVKD. The CDR3 is made up of 16 amino acids. CDR3 amino acids: CAISSPRDRGGTEAFF. The CDR3, as DNA: TGTGCCATCAGCTCCCCTCGGGACAGGGGAGGCACTGAAGCTTTCTTT.

This clonotype came up a few times. J is TRBJ1-4 and V is TRBV5-1; maybe TRBD1 (5 bases). Trimming shortened V by 0 bases and J by 10 bases, and 16 bases separated the two germline ends. CDR1 and CDR2 from the germline V gene are SGHRS and YFSETQ. The CDR3 has 15 amino acids. The CDR3, as DNA: TGCGCCAGCAGCTTGGACAGGCCCGCCATGGGAAAACTGTTTTTT. Its protein is CASSLDRPAMGKLFF. Based on the CDR3 plus reference TRBV5-1 and TRBJ1-4, the full variable domain is KAGVTQTPRYLIKTRGQQVTLSCSPISGHRSVSWYQQTPGQGLQFLFEYFSETQRNKGNFPGRFSGRQFSNSRSEMNVSTLELGDSALYLCASSLDRPAMGKLFFGSGTQLSVL.

The chain links TRBV5-1 to TRBJ2-1; D is undetermined. The V end was cut by 0 bases, the J end by 2 bases, with 9 bases between. Per germline, CDR1 SGHRS and CDR2 YFSETQ. The CDR3 is made up of 15 amino acids. Written as DNA, the CDR3 is TGCGCCAGCAGCTTGGAGGCAGAGCCCTACAATGAGCAGTTCTTC. Its protein is CASSLEAEPYNEQFF.